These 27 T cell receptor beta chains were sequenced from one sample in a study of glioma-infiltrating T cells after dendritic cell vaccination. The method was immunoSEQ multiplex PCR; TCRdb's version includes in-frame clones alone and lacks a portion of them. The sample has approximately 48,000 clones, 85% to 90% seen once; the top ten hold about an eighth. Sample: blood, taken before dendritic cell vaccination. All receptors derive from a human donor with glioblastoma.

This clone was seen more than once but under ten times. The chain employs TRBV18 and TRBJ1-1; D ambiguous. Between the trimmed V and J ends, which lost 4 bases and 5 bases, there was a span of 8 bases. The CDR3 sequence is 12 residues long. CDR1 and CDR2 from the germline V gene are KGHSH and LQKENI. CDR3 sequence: CASSREWTEAFF. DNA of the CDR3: TGTGCCAGCTCACGGGAGTGGACTGAAGCTTTCTTT.

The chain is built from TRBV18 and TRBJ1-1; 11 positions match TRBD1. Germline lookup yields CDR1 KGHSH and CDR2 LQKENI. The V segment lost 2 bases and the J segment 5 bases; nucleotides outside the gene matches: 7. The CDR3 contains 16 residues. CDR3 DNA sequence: TGTGCCAGCTCACCATGGGACAGGGGGTATGGGACTGAAGCTTTCTTT. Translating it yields CASSPWDRGYGTEAFF.

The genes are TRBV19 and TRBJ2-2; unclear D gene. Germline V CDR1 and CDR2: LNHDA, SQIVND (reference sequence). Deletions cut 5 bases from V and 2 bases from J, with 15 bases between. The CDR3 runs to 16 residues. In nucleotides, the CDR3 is TGTGCCAGTAGTTTAAGAACGAGTCCTAACACCGGGGAGCTGTTTTTT. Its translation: CASSLRTSPNTGELFF.

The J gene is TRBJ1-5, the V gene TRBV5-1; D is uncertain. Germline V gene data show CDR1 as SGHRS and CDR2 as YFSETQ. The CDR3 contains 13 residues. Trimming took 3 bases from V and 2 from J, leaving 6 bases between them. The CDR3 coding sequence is TGCGCCAGCAGCTCCGGGGGCAATCAGCCCCAGCATTTT. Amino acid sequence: CASSSGGNQPQHF.

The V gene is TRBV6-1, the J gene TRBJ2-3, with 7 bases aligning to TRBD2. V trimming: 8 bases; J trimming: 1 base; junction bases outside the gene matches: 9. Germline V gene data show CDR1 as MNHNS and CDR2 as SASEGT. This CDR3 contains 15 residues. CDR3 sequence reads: CASLRASGGTDTQYF. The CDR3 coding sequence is TGTGCCAGCCTGCGGGCTAGCGGTGGCACAGATACGCAGTATTTT.

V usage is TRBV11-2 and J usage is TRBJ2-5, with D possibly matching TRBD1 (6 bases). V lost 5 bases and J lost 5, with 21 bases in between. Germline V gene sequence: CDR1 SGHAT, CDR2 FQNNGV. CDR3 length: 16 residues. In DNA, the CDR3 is TGTGCCAGCAGCGCTACATCAGGGGTATGGTCGGAGACCCAGTACTTC. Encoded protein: CASSATSGVWSETQYF.

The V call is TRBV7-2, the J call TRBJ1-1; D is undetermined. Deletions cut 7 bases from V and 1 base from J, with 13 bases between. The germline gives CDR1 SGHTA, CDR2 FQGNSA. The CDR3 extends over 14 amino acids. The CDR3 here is CASTQLLGNTEAFF. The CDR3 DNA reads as TGTGCCAGCACTCAATTACTTGGGAACACTGAAGCTTTCTTT.

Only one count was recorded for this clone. The DNA for the CDR3 is TGTGCCAGCAGCTTCGGACAGGCCCTGAACACTGAAGCTTTCTTT. Its protein is CASSFGQALNTEAFF. The rearrangement uses TRBV5-5 and TRBJ1-1; 7 bases map to TRBD1. Germline V gene data show CDR1 as SGHKS and CDR2 as YYEKEE (reference sequence). This CDR3 comprises 15 residues. The V segment lost 2 bases and the J segment 0 bases; nucleotides outside the gene matches: 4.

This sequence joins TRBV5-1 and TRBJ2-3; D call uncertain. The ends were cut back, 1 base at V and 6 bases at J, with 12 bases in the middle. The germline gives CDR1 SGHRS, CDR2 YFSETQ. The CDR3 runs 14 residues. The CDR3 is CASSLSIPEDTQYF. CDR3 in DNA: TGCGCCAGCAGCTTGTCTATACCGGAGGATACGCAGTATTTT. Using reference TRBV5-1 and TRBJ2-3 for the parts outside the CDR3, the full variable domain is KAGVTQTPRYLIKTRGQQVTLSCSPISGHRSVSWYQQTPGQGLQFLFEYFSETQRNKGNFPGRFSGRQFSNSRSEMNVSTLELGDSALYLCASSLSIPEDTQYFGPGTRLTVL.

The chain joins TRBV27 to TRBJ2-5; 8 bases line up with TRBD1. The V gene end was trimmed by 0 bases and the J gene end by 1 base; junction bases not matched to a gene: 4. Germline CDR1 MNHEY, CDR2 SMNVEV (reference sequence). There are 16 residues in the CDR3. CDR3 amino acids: CASSLSTGDSQETQYF. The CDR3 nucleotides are TGTGCCAGCAGTTTATCGACAGGGGATAGCCAAGAGACCCAGTACTTC.

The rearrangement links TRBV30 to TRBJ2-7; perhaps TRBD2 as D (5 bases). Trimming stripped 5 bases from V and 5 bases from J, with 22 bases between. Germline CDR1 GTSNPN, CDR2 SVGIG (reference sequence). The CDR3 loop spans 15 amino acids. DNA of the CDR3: TGTGCCTGGGTTGGTAACCTGCGGCAGACTAACGAGCAGTACTTC. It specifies CAWVGNLRQTNEQYF.

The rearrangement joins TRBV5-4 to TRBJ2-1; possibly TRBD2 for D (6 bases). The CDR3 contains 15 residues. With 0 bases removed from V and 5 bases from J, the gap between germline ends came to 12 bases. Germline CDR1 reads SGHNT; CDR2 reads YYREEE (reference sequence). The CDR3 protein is CASSLAGTRNNEQFF. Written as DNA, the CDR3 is TGTGCCAGCAGCTTGGCTGGGACTCGTAACAATGAGCAGTTCTTC.

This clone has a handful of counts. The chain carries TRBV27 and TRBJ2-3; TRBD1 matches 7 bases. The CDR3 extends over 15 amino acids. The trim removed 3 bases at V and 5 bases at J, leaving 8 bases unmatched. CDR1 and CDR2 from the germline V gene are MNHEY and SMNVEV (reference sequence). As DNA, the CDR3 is TGTGCCAGCAGTTTCAGGCAGGGGGTGGTAGATACGCAGTATTTT. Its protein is CASSFRQGVVDTQYF.

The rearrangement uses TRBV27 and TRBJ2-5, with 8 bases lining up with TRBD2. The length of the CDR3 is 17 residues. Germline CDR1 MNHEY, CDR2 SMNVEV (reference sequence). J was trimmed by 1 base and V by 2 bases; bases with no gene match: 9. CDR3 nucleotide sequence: TGTGCCAGCAGTTTACGTATCTGGGGGACTAGCCAAGAGACCCAGTACTTC. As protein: CASSLRIWGTSQETQYF.

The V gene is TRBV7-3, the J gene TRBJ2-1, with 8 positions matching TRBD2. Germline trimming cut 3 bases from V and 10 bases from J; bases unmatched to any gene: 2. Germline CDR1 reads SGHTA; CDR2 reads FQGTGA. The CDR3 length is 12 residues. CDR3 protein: CASSFGGGEQFF. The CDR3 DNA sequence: TGTGCCAGCAGCTTCGGCGGGGGGGAGCAGTTCTTC. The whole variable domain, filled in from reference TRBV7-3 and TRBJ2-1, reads GAGVSQTPSNKVTEKGKYVELRCDPISGHTALYWYRQSLGQGPEFLIYFQGTGAADDSGLPNDRFFAVRPEGSVSTLKIQRTERGDSAVYLCASSFGGGEQFFGPGTRLTVL.

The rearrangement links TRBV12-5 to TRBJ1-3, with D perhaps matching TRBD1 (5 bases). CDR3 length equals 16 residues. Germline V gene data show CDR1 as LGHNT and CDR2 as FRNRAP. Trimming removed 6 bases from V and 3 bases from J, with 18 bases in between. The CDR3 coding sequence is TGTGCTAGTGGCGATAATTGGGCGCAGGGTGGAAACACCATATATTTT. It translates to CASGDNWAQGGNTIYF.

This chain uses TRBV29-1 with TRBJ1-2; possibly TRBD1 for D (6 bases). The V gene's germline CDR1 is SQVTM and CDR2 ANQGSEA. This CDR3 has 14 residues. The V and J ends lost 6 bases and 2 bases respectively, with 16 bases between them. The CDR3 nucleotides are TGCAGCGTGAATACCTACACAGGGAACTATGGCTACACCTTC. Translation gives CSVNTYTGNYGYTF. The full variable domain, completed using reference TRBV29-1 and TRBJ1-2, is SAVISQKPSRDICQRGTSLTIQCQVDSQVTMMFWYRQQPGQSLTLIATANQGSEATYESGFVIDKFPISRPNLTFSTLTVSNMSPEDSSIYLCSVNTYTGNYGYTFGSGTRLTVV.

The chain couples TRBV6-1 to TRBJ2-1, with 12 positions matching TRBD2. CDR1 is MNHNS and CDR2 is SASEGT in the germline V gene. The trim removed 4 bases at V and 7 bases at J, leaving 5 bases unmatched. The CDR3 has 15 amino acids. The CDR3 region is CASSASGGAVNEQFF. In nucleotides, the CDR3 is TGTGCCAGCAGTGCTAGCGGGGGGGCTGTAAATGAGCAGTTCTTC.

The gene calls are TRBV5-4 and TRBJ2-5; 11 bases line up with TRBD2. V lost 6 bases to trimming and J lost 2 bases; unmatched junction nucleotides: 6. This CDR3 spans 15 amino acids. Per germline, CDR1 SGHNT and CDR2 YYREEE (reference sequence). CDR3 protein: CASTKGTSGQETQYF. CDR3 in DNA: TGTGCCAGCACCAAGGGGACTAGCGGACAAGAGACCCAGTACTTC.

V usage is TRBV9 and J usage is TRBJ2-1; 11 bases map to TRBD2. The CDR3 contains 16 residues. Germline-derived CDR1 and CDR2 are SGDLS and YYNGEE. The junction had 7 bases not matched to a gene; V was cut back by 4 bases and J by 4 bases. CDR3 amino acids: CASSPGTSGTYNEQFF. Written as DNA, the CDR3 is TGTGCCAGCAGCCCAGGGACTAGCGGTACTTACAATGAGCAGTTCTTC. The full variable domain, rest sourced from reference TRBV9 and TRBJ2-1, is DSGVTQTPKHLITATGQRVTLRCSPRSGDLSVYWYQQSLDQGLQFLIQYYNGEERAKGNILERFSAQQFPDLHSELNLSSLELGDSALYFCASSPGTSGTYNEQFFGPGTRLTVL.

CDR3 region: CASSLAGRGTTRETQYF. The CDR3 nucleotides are TGTGCCAGCAGCTTAGCGGGTAGGGGGACCACCAGAGAGACCCAGTACTTC. The rearrangement links TRBV7-8 to TRBJ2-5; D is possibly TRBD1 (6 bases). CDR3 size: 17 residues. Deletions cut 0 bases from V and 4 bases from J, with 18 bases between. CDR1 and CDR2 (germline): SGHVS, FQNEAQ.

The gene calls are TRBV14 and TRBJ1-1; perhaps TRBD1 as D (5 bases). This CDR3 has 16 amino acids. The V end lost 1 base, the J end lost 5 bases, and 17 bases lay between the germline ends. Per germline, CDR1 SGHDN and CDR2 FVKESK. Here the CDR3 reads CASSQVFRRGFTEAFF. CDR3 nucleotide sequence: TGTGCCAGCAGCCAAGTGTTTCGAAGGGGATTTACTGAAGCTTTCTTT. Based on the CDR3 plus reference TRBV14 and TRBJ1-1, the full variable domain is EAGVTQFPSHSVIEKGQTVTLRCDPISGHDNLYWYRRVMGKEIKFLLHFVKESKQDESGMPNNRFLAERTGGTYSTLKVQPAELEDSGVYFCASSQVFRRGFTEAFFGQGTRLTVV.

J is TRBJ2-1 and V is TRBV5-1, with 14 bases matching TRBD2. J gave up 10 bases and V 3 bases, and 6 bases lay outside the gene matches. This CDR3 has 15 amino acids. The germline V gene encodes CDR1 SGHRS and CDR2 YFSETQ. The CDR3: CASSSGTSGRGEQFF. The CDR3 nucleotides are TGCGCCAGCAGCTCAGGGACTAGCGGGAGAGGGGAGCAGTTCTTC.

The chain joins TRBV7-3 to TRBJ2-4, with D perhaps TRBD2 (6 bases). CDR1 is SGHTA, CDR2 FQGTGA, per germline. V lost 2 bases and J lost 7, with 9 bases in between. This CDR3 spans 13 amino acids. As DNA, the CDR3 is TGTGCCAGCAGCTTAGGGGGACTGAACATTCAGTACTTC. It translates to CASSLGGLNIQYF. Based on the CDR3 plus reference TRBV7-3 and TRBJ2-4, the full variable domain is GAGVSQTPSNKVTEKGKYVELRCDPISGHTALYWYRQSLGQGPEFLIYFQGTGAADDSGLPNDRFFAVRPEGSVSTLKIQRTERGDSAVYLCASSLGGLNIQYFGAGTRLSVL.

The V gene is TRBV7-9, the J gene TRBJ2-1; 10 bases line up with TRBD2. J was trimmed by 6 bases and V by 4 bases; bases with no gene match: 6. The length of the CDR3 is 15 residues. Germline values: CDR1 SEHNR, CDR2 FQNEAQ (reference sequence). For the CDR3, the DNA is TGTGCCAGCAGCTATGGACTAGCGGCCCTCAATGAGCAGTTCTTC. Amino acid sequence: CASSYGLAALNEQFF.

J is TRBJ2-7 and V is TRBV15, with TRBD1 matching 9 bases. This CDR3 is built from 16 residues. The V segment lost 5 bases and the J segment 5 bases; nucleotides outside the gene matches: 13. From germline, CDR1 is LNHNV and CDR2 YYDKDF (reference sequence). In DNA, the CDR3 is TGTGCCACCAGCGGAAGACCGGGACAGGGTGTACACGAGCAGTACTTC. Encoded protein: CATSGRPGQGVHEQYF. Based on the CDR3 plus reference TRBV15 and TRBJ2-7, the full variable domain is DAMVIQNPRYQVTQFGKPVTLSCSQTLNHNVMYWYQQKSSQAPKLLFHYYDKDFNNEADTPDNFQSRRPNTSFCFLDIRSPGLGDTAMYLCATSGRPGQGVHEQYFGPGTRLTVT.

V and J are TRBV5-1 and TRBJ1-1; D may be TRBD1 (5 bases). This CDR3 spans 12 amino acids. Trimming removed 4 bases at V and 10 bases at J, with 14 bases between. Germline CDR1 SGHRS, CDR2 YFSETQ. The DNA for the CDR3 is TGCGCCAGCAGCCTGGGGTCAGGGCGAGCTTTCTTT. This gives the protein CASSLGSGRAFF.